The 13 T cell receptor beta chains reported below all come from one sample, sequenced in a study of T cell clonotyping in hematopoietic cell transplantation. Using immunoSEQ multiplex PCR, the repertoire was profiled, and TCRdb retains in-frame clones only, with some absent. The sample lists over 1,000 clones; roughly nine tenths were seen once. The sample consisted of peripheral blood mononuclear cells, taken 180 days after allogeneic stem cell transplant. The receptors derive from a female patient aged 45-65 years who had an allogeneic stem cell transplant from an unrelated donor, so T cells may come from the graft donor. Some clones in this sample may be carry-over from other donors' samples.

The chain combines TRBV29-1 with TRBJ1-1; D is uncertain. This CDR3 spans 13 amino acids. Looked up from germline, CDR1 is SQVTM and CDR2 is ANQGSEA. Between the trimmed V and J ends, which lost 5 bases and 1 base, there was a span of 11 bases. CDR3 amino acids: CSVRWGENTEAFF. CDR3 sequence (DNA): TGCAGCGTTAGGTGGGGAGAGAACACTGAAGCTTTCTTT.

The chain recombines TRBV6-1 with TRBJ1-6, with D possibly matching TRBD1 (5 bases). The CDR3 contains 13 residues. Germline CDR1 reads MNHNS; CDR2 reads SASEGT. In nucleotides, the CDR3 is TGTGCTTTATCTAATTGGGGGAATTCACCCCTCCACTTT. This gives the protein CALSNWGNSPLHF.

The genes are TRBV30 and TRBJ1-1; D unclear. Germline values: CDR1 GTSNPN, CDR2 SVGIG (reference sequence). The CDR3 length is 12 residues. The CDR3 nucleotides are TGTGCAGCCGGACCGTACGGGACTGAAGCTTTCTTT. It yields the protein CAAGPYGTEAFF.

V and J are TRBV19 and TRBJ1-4; TRBD1 matches at 7 bases. The J segment lost 5 bases and the V segment lost 4 bases, leaving 7 bases of the junction unmatched. In germline, CDR1 is LNHDA, CDR2 SQIVND (reference sequence). The CDR3 has 15 amino acids. CDR3 loop: CASSTRDRWNEKLFF. The CDR3 DNA sequence: TGTGCCAGTAGTACCCGGGACAGATGGAATGAAAAACTGTTTTTT. Full variable domain (outside the CDR3, taken from reference TRBV19 and TRBJ1-4): DGGITQSPKYLFRKEGQNVTLSCEQNLNHDAMYWYRQDPGQGLRLIYYSQIVNDFQKGDIAEGYSVSREKKESFPLTVTSAQKNPTAFYLCASSTRDRWNEKLFFGSGTQLSVL.

This chain uses TRBV25-1 with TRBJ1-2; weak D call: TRBD1 (5 bases). The CDR3 length is 13 residues. The V and J ends lost 11 bases and 4 bases respectively, with 17 bases between them. Germline-derived CDR1 and CDR2 are MGHDK and SYGVNS. CDR3 protein: CASRGPQGYGYTF. The CDR3, as DNA: TGTGCCTCTCGCGGACCTCAGGGCTATGGCTACACCTTC.

In nucleotides, the CDR3 is TGTGCCAGCAGTGAAGCGCTTCAGGGGTCAGATACGCAGTATTTT. It encodes CASSEALQGSDTQYF. J is TRBJ2-3 and V is TRBV6-1, with D tentatively TRBD1 (6 bases). Germline V gene lookup returns CDR1 MNHNS and CDR2 SASEGT. The V and J ends lost 0 bases and 4 bases respectively, with 11 bases between them. There are 15 residues in the CDR3.

The J gene is TRBJ2-1, the V gene TRBV7-9; TRBD2 might be the D (6 bases). The V gene's germline CDR1 is SEHNR and CDR2 FQNEAQ (reference sequence). The V end was cut by 6 bases, the J end by 3 bases, with 12 bases between. The CDR3 totals 14 residues. CDR3 coding DNA: TGTGCCAGCAGTGACGGGAGTATCTACAATGAGCAGTTCTTC. Translated: CASSDGSIYNEQFF.

This chain joins TRBV5-1 and TRBJ2-5; D is perhaps TRBD1 or TRBD2 (6 bases each). Germline CDR1 and CDR2: SGHRS and YFSETQ. Trimming left V 4 bases short and J 5 bases short, with 15 bases between. There are 14 residues in the CDR3. The CDR3 coding sequence is TGCGCCAGCAGCCCCTTGACAGGAGGGGAGACCCAGTACTTC. Amino acid sequence: CASSPLTGGETQYF.

The rearrangement uses TRBV15 and TRBJ1-4; unclear D gene. Germline CDR1 LNHNV, CDR2 YYDKDF (reference sequence). CDR3 length: 13 amino acids. V was clipped by 5 bases and J by 8 bases, with 12 bases between them. The chain's CDR3 is CATSPRSGEKLFF. The DNA of the CDR3 is TGTGCCACCAGCCCCAGAAGCGGGGAAAAACTGTTTTTT.

This clone was recorded a few times. This rearrangement joins TRBV13 to TRBJ1-1; 9 bases map to TRBD1. This CDR3 is built from 13 residues. Unmatched junction bases numbered 3, after V lost 6 bases and J lost 4 bases. In germline, CDR1 is PRHDT, CDR2 FYEKMQ (reference sequence). CDR3 region: CASRGQGITEAFF. The CDR3 bases are TGTGCCAGCAGGGGACAGGGAATCACTGAAGCTTTCTTT.

The rearrangement uses TRBV30 and TRBJ1-5, with D hard to call. Germline assignment: CDR1 GTSNPN and CDR2 SVGIG (reference sequence). This CDR3 has 13 amino acids. V shed 0 bases and J shed 3 bases, with 6 bases lying between them. The chain's CDR3 is CAWSVSDNQPQHF. Written as DNA, the CDR3 is TGTGCCTGGAGTGTGTCTGACAATCAGCCCCAGCATTTT.

The chain carries TRBV5-1 and TRBJ2-5, with D uncertain. The V and J ends lost 0 bases and 5 bases respectively, with 11 bases between them. Per the germline V gene, CDR1 is SGHRS and CDR2 is YFSETQ. This CDR3 comprises 14 residues. The CDR3 sequence: CASSLGSHSETQYF. CDR3 coding DNA: TGCGCCAGCAGCTTGGGGTCTCATTCGGAGACCCAGTACTTC.

The chain carries TRBV20-1 and TRBJ2-7; no reliable D call. The V gene's germline CDR1 is DFQATT and CDR2 SNEGSKA (reference sequence). CDR3 length: 10 residues. V lost 2 bases and J lost 1, with 0 bases in between. CDR3 nucleotides: TGCAGTGCTAGATCCTACGAGCAGTACTTC. Its protein product is CSARSYEQYF.